A single sample gave rise to the 11 T cell receptor beta chains below, sequenced in a study of OX40 agonist ivuxolimab in advanced cancers. The repertoire was sequenced with immunoSEQ multiplex PCR; TCRdb's copy has only in-frame clones and lacks some. The sample contains around 60,000 clones, less than 90% of which appear only once. The input for sequencing was CD4+ or CD8+ T cells sorted from blood, taken in a trial of the OX40 agonist ivuxolimab. Receptors were obtained from an adult with an advanced solid tumor such as melanoma, head and neck, liver or kidney cancer.

CDR3 in amino acids: CASSASGLTDTQYF. The CDR3 DNA reads TGTGCCAGCTCAGCTTCCGGACTCACAGATACGCAGTATTTT. The chain has TRBV7-3 and TRBJ2-3, with a tentative D call TRBD2 (5 bases). This CDR3 comprises 14 residues. Germline V gene lookup returns CDR1 SGHTA and CDR2 FQGTGA. V was cut by 8 bases and J by 2 bases, with 14 bases left in between.

The rearrangement joins TRBV6-4 to TRBJ2-1; no clear D gene. The germline V gene encodes CDR1 MRHNA and CDR2 SNTAGT. Trimming cost V 1 base and J 2 bases, with 3 bases left between them. The CDR3 covers 13 residues. The CDR3 spells CASSDYPYNEQFF. The CDR3 coding sequence is TGTGCCAGCAGTGACTACCCCTACAATGAGCAGTTCTTC.

This clone has a handful of counts. V gene TRBV27 combines with J gene TRBJ1-1; 8 bases agree with TRBD1. Germline-derived CDR1 and CDR2 are MNHEY and SMNVEV (reference sequence). Unmatched junction bases numbered 2, after V lost 5 bases and J lost 0 bases. The CDR3 totals 14 residues. CDR3 DNA: TGTGCCAGCAGTACGGGACAGGTGAACACTGAAGCTTTCTTT. This gives the protein CASSTGQVNTEAFF.

This chain uses TRBV14 with TRBJ2-6; TRBD2 is a possible D gene (6 bases). The CDR3 extends over 17 amino acids. From germline, CDR1 is SGHDN and CDR2 FVKESK. V was clipped by 2 bases and J by 0 bases, with 11 bases between them. This chain's CDR3 is CASSQLALLSGANVLTF. CDR3 coding DNA: TGTGCCAGCAGCCAACTAGCGCTCCTCTCTGGGGCCAACGTCCTGACTTTC.

The chain couples TRBV10-3 to TRBJ2-6; no reliable D call. Germline CDR1 ENHRY, CDR2 SYGVKD. Between the trimmed V and J ends, which lost 4 bases and 2 bases, there was a span of 12 bases. CDR3 length equals 16 residues. The CDR3 DNA sequence: TGTGCCATCAGTGCCACGGAGTTCGCTGGGGCCAACGTCCTGACTTTC. Its translation is CAISATEFAGANVLTF.

The V and J genes are TRBV15 and TRBJ2-2; 8 nucleotides line up with TRBD2. Germline trimming cut 5 bases from V and 4 bases from J; bases unmatched to any gene: 15. CDR3 length: 18 residues. CDR1 is LNHNV and CDR2 is YYDKDF in the germline V gene (reference sequence). Here the CDR3 reads CATSPVIAGLKSTGELFF. DNA for the CDR3: TGTGCCACCAGCCCCGTTATAGCGGGGTTGAAGAGCACCGGGGAGCTGTTTTTT.

J is TRBJ2-2 and V is TRBV5-1; D is ambiguous. This CDR3 is built from 18 residues. The germline V gene encodes CDR1 SGHRS and CDR2 YFSETQ. V lost 0 bases and J lost 0, with 15 bases in between. Here the CDR3 reads CASSLGILKIANTGELFF. In nucleotides, the CDR3 is TGCGCCAGCAGCTTGGGGATACTAAAGATTGCGAACACCGGGGAGCTGTTTTTT.

The gene calls are TRBV14 and TRBJ2-7; no definite D call. The CDR3 runs to 10 residues. From germline, CDR1 is SGHDN and CDR2 FVKESK. The chain's CDR3 is CEALAYEQYF. CDR3 coding DNA: TGTGAGGCTCTGGCCTACGAGCAGTACTTC.

The chain joins TRBV2 to TRBJ2-7; the match to TRBD2 covers 14 bases. Germline V gene lookup returns CDR1 SNHLY and CDR2 FYNNEI. The CDR3 covers 17 residues. The V and J ends lost 7 bases and 5 bases, in that order; junction bases with no gene match: 13. CDR3 nucleotide sequence: TGTGCCAGCACAGGTCTGGGACTAGCGGGAGTCACCGACGAGCAGTACTTC. Its translation is CASTGLGLAGVTDEQYF.

The J gene is TRBJ1-2, the V gene TRBV10-2, with D possibly matching TRBD1 (5 bases). This CDR3 region has 16 residues. CDR1 is WSHSY, CDR2 SAAADI, per germline. V lost 2 bases to trimming and J lost 1 base, with 14 bases between them. The CDR3 loop reads CASSERRGVDNYGYTF. The CDR3 region has the DNA TGCGCCAGCAGTGAGCGTCGGGGGGTTGATAACTATGGCTACACCTTC.

The V call is TRBV4-1, the J call TRBJ2-5; D may be TRBD1 or TRBD2 (5 bases each). V was trimmed by 0 bases and J by 5 bases, leaving 16 bases between them. The CDR3 spans 16 residues. Germline lookup yields CDR1 MGHRA and CDR2 YSYEKL. CDR3 amino acids: CASSQDIGRGRETQYF. The CDR3, as DNA: TGCGCCAGCAGCCAAGATATAGGTCGGGGCAGGGAGACCCAGTACTTC.